The clone carrying this T cell receptor (beta chain) was seen only a few times. Its specificity is unknown. Looked up from germline, CDR1 is MNHNS and CDR2 is SASEGT. The ends were cut back, 3 bases at V and 11 bases at J, with 12 bases in the middle. The CDR3 has 12 amino acids. The PCR used 60 Vbeta and 13 Jbeta primers. Libraries were prepared by immunoSEQ multiplex PCR; TCRdb keeps only in-frame clonotypes and omits some of them. The sample includes about 110,000 clones, over 65% of them seen just once. The data belong to a study of cytomegalovirus exposure and HLA in healthy donors. Study-wide results and limits: Later analysis revealed greater clonal expansion in HLA-associated TCR beta chains than in equally common others. Solely CMV serostatus was available to characterize immune exposure. A link between a missense DCLRE1C variant and TCR beta V- and J-gene trimming emerged from a later analysis.

Every donor was a healthy person donating bone marrow. The receptor was isolated from a man aged 35-49 years in good health and CMV-seropositive. Input material: PBMCs. The chain couples TRBV6-1 to TRBJ2-3, with D maybe TRBD2 (6 bases). The CDR3 reads CASSEGTGRQYF. Written as DNA, the CDR3 is TGTGCCAGCAGTGAGGGGACTGGGAGGCAGTATTTT.